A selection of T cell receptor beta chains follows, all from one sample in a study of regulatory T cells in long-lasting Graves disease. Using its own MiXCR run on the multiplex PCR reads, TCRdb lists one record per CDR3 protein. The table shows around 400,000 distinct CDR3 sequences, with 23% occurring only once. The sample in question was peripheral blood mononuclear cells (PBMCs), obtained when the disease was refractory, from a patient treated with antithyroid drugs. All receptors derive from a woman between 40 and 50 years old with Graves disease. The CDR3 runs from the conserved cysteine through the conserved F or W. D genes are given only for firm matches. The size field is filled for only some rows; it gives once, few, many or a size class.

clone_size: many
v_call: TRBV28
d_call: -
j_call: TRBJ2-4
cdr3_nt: TGTGCCAGCGGGGGGACCAGGCCCGGGACCAAAAACATTCAGTACTTC
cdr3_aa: CASGGTRPGTKNIQYF

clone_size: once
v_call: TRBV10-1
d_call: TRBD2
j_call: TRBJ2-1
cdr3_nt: TGCGCCAGCAGTGAGGCGGGAGCGACCTACAATGAGCAGTTCTTC
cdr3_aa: CASSEAGATYNEQFF

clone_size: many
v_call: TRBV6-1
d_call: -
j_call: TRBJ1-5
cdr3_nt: TGTGCCAGCAGTAGATCGGGGCTCAATCAGCCCCAGCATTTT
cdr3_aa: CASSRSGLNQPQHF

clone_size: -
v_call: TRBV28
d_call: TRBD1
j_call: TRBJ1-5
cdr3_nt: TGTGCCAGCATCCCGGGACAGAGGCAGCCCCAGCATTTT
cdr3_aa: CASIPGQRQPQHF

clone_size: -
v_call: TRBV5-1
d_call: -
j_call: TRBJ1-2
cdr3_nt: TGCGCCAGCAGCTTTTCAGGTACCGGAGGCTACACCTTC
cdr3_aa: CASSFSGTGGYTF

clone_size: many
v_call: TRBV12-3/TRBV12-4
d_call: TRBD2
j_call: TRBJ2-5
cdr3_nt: TGTGCCAGCAGTTATCGGGGGGAAGAGACCCAGTACTTC
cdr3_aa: CASSYRGEETQYF

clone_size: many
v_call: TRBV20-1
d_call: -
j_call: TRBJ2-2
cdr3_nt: TGCAGTGCTGCCAGGGTGCCGACCGGGGAGCTGTTTTTT
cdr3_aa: CSAARVPTGELFF

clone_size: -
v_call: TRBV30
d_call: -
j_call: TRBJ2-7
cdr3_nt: TGTGCCTACACATATATCCGGGACAACTACGAGCAGTACTTC
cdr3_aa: CAYTYIRDNYEQYF

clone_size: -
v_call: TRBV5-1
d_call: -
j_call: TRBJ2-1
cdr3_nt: TGCGCCAGCAGCTTGGTCAGAGACAATGAGCAGTTCTTC
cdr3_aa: CASSLVRDNEQFF

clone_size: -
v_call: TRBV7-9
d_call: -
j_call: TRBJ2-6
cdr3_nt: TGTGCCAGCAGCCTATTGGCCCCCACTGGGGCCAACGTCCTGACTTTC
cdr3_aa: CASSLLAPTGANVLTF

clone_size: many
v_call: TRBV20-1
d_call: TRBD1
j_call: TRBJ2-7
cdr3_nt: TGCAGTGCAGCTCGGACAGGCTACGAGCAGTACTTC
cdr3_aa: CSAARTGYEQYF

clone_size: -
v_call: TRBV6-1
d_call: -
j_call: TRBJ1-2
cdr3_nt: TGTGCCTCCTATGAGGGCTCTGGCTACACCTTC
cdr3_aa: CASYEGSGYTF

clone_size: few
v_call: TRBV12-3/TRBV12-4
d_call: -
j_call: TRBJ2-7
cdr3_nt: TGTGCCAGCAGACGGGACTTCGTCTCCTACGAGCAGTACTTC
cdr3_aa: CASRRDFVSYEQYF

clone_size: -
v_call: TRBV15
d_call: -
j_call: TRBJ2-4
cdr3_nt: TGTGCCACCAGCGTCCGCGGGGGCCTGGCCAAAAACATTCAGTACTTC
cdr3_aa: CATSVRGGLAKNIQYF

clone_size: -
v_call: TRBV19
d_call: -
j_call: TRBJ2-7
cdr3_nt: TGTGCCAGTAGTATTAATGGCTTAGCAGTCGAGCAGTACTTC
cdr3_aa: CASSINGLAVEQYF

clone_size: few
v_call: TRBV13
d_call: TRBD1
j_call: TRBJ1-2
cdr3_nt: TGTGCCAGCAGCTCCATCGGGACAGGGGGCGACTATGGCTACACCTTC
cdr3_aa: CASSSIGTGGDYGYTF

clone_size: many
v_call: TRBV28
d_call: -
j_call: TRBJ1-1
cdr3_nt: TGTGCCAGCAGTTGGAGCGGTTTGGGGAACACTGAAGCTTTCTTT
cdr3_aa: CASSWSGLGNTEAFF

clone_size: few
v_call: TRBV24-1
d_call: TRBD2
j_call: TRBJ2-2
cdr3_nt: TGTGCCACCAGTGACGCGGGAGGGTTGACCGGGGAGCTGTTTTTT
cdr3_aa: CATSDAGGLTGELFF

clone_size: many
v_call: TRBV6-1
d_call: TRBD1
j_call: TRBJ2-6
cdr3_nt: TGTGCCAGCAGCAATCGCGGACAGGGGGTGACCTCTGGGGCCAACGTCCTGACTTTC
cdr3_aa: CASSNRGQGVTSGANVLTF

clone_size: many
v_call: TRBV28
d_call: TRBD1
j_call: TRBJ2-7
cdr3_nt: TGTGCCAGCACCTCCGGTGGGACAGGGTTAAGCTTC
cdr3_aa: CASTSGGTGLSF

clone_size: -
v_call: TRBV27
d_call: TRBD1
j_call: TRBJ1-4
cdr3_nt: TGTGCCAGCAGAAGGACAGGGTACGAAAAACTGTTTTTT
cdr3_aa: CASRRTGYEKLFF

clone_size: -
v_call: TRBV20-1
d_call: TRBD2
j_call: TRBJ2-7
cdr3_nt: TGCAGTGCTTGGGCCGGGACTAGCGGGACAGAGCAGTACTTC
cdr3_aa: CSAWAGTSGTEQYF

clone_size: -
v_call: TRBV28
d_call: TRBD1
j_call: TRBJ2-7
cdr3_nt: TGTGCCAGCAGTGGGGGACAGGGCTTTTTCTACGAGCAGTACTTC
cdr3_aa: CASSGGQGFFYEQYF

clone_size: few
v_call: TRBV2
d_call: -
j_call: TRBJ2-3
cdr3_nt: TGTGCCAGCAGTCCGGGACTTACCAGCACAGATACGCAGTATTTT
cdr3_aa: CASSPGLTSTDTQYF

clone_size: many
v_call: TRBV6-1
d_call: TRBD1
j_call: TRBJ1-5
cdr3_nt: TGTGCCAGCAGGCAGACAGGGGGATTGAGCAATCAGCCCCAGCATTTT
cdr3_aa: CASRQTGGLSNQPQHF

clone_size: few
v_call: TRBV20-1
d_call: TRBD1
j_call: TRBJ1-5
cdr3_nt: TGCAGTGCTAGAAAGGGACAGGGGAACCAGCCCCAGCATTTT
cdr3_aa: CSARKGQGNQPQHF

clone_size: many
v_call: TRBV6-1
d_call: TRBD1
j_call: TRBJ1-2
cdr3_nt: TGTGCCAGCAGCGAAGACTCAGGGGGCAAGGGCTACACCTTC
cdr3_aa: CASSEDSGGKGYTF

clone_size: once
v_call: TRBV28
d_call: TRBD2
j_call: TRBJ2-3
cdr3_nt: TGTGCCAGCAGTTCTACTAGCGGGAGGGCCCCAGATACGCAGTATTTT
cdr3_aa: CASSSTSGRAPDTQYF

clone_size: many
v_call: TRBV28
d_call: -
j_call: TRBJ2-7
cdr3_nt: TGTGCCAGCAGTTCCCTCCTCCCTCAAGCCCTCACCACCTACGAGCAGTACTTC
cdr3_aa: CASSSLLPQALTTYEQYF

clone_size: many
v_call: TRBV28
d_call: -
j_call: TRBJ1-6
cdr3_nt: TGTGCCAGCAGTTTACGGAAGGGCAACGGTAATTCACCCCTCCACTTT
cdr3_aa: CASSLRKGNGNSPLHF

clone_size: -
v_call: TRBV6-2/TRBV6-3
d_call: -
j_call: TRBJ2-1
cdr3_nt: TGTGCCAGCAGTGACCGGGACTACAATGAGCAGTTCTTC
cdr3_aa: CASSDRDYNEQFF

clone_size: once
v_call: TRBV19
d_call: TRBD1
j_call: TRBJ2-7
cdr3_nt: TGTGCCAGTAGTATTACTGACAGGGGAGGATACGAGCAGTACTTC
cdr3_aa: CASSITDRGGYEQYF

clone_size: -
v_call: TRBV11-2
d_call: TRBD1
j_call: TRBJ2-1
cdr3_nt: TGTGCCAGCAGCTCCCGGGACAGATTCAATGAGCAGTTCTTC
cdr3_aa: CASSSRDRFNEQFF